This section outlines one T cell receptor beta chain sequence together with its context. Authors of the study amplified TCR beta CDR3 regions from RNA transcripts. TCR CDR3 regions were first amplified by RT-PCR with HTBI primers. One entry per CDR3 protein, called by TCRdb with MiXCR from the multiplex PCR reads. The sample records hundreds of thousands of distinct CDR3 sequences, 20% to 30% being singletons. Germline V gene data show CDR1 as DFQATT and CDR2 as SNEGSKA (reference sequence). Trimming shortened V by 6 bases and J by 6 bases, and 19 bases separated the two germline ends. The CDR3 contains 14 residues. This sample stems from a study of T cells in Graves' hyperthyroidism and ophthalmopathy.

This TCR derives from a man aged 45-65 years with Graves' hyperthyroidism. Sample: blood. The chain employs TRBV20-1 and TRBJ2-3; possibly TRBD2 for D (5 bases). The CDR3 protein is CSALNRAGGDTQYF. The CDR3 bases are TGCAGTGCCCTAAACCGGGCGGGTGGCGATACGCAGTATTTT.